Following are 13 T cell receptor beta chains from one sample sequenced in a study of control samples from healthy donors and cancer patients. TCRdb's table, derived via immunoSEQ multiplex PCR, lists solely in-frame clones and lacks some. Here the sample spans about 170,000 clones, about 90% being singletons. Input material: blood. Receptors were obtained from a man aged 30 to 39 in good health.

V usage is TRBV24-1 and J usage is TRBJ1-2; 8 positions agree with TRBD1. The CDR3 extends over 13 amino acids. Trimming at V came to 4 bases and at J to 6 bases, leaving 3 bases not matched to a gene. Germline assignment: CDR1 KGHDR and CDR2 SFDVKD. CDR3 loop: CATSDPDRDGYTF. The CDR3, as DNA: TGTGCCACCAGTGACCCGGACAGGGATGGCTACACCTTC.

The chain uses TRBV2 and TRBJ1-1; D might be TRBD1 (5 bases). The CDR3 totals 14 residues. The V and J ends lost 9 bases and 1 base respectively, with 15 bases between them. The germline V gene has CDR1 SNHLY and CDR2 FYNNEI. The CDR3 sequence is CARDAYGQNTEAFF. CDR3 sequence (DNA): TGTGCCAGAGATGCGTATGGACAGAACACTGAAGCTTTCTTT.

The chain joins TRBV12-3 or TRBV12-4 to TRBJ2-1; no clear D gene. The CDR3 loop spans 12 amino acids. Trimming shortened V by 6 bases and J by 3 bases, and 6 bases separated the two germline ends. CDR3 in amino acids: CASSDGYNEQFF. In nucleotides, the CDR3 is TGTGCCAGCAGCGACGGCTACAATGAGCAGTTCTTC.

CDR3 bases: TGTGCCACCAGTGAAACCGGGACCCGAAGCTCCTACGAGCAGTACTTC. Translated, it gives CATSETGTRSSYEQYF. The chain combines TRBV24-1 with TRBJ2-7; D might be TRBD1 or TRBD2, each matching 5 bases. The CDR3 consists of 16 residues. With 4 bases removed from V and 0 bases from J, the gap between germline ends came to 15 bases. CDR1 and CDR2 from the germline V gene are KGHDR and SFDVKD.

The chain carries TRBV7-9 and TRBJ2-7; maybe TRBD1 (5 bases). CDR1 SEHNR and CDR2 FQNEAQ come from the germline V gene (reference sequence). V shed 4 bases and J shed 11 bases, with 18 bases lying between them. The CDR3 spans 13 residues. The CDR3 DNA is TGTGCCAGCAGCTCCCGGGCGGCAGGGCGAAAGTACTTC. Its protein product is CASSSRAAGRKYF.

This clone was picked up one time. The genes are TRBV7-6 and TRBJ2-1, with 8 nucleotides matching TRBD2. This CDR3 has 18 amino acids. V was pared by 2 bases and J by 1 base, with 10 bases of the junction left unmatched. The germline gives CDR1 SGHVS, CDR2 FNYEAQ. The CDR3 is CASSLSGGRFRSYNEQFF. The CDR3 nucleotides are TGTGCCAGCAGCTTAAGTGGCGGGAGGTTCAGGTCCTACAATGAGCAGTTCTTC.

The gene calls are TRBV7-3 and TRBJ2-7; D ambiguous. Trimming pared 3 bases from V and 3 bases from J, leaving 12 bases between. The V gene's germline CDR1 is SGHTA and CDR2 FQGTGA. The CDR3 is 14 residues long. CDR3 nucleotide sequence: TGTGCCAGCAGCTTCCAGGTGGGCCGCTACGAGCAGTACTTC. Translating gives CASSFQVGRYEQYF.

V gene TRBV7-8 combines with J gene TRBJ2-3; TRBD1 or TRBD2 may be the D gene (6 bases each). The CDR3 sequence is 14 residues long. Looked up from germline, CDR1 is SGHVS and CDR2 is FQNEAQ. The V end lost 4 bases, the J end lost 6 bases, and 14 bases lay between the germline ends. CDR3 loop: CASSSNRGRDTQYF. The CDR3 DNA sequence: TGTGCCAGCAGCTCTAACCGGGGGCGGGATACGCAGTATTTT.

This chain uses TRBV2 with TRBJ1-4; D remains unclear. There are 13 residues in the CDR3. Germline loops: CDR1 SNHLY, CDR2 FYNNEI. V lost 8 bases and J 7 bases, leaving 14 bases between the germline ends. CDR3 loop: CASAGPGSEKLFF. Written as DNA, the CDR3 is TGTGCCAGCGCGGGCCCTGGGAGTGAAAAACTGTTTTTT. The full variable domain, with the rest looked up from reference TRBV2 and TRBJ1-4, is EPEVTQTPSHQVTQMGQEVILRCVPISNHLYFYWYRQILGQKVEFLVSFYNNEISEKSEIFDDQFSVERPDGSNFTLKIRSTKLEDSAMYFCASAGPGSEKLFFGSGTQLSVL.

The chain employs TRBV5-5 and TRBJ2-5; 7 bases line up with TRBD2. The CDR3 extends over 13 amino acids. V lost 4 bases and J lost 4; bases outside the gene matches: 4. In germline, CDR1 is SGHKS, CDR2 YYEKEE (reference sequence). DNA of the CDR3: TGTGCCAGCAGCGAGGGAGGGTTAGAGACCCAGTACTTC. Protein sequence: CASSEGGLETQYF.

The rearrangement joins TRBV4-1 to TRBJ1-4; D call uncertain. The germline CDR1 and CDR2 sequences are MGHRA and YSYEKL. The V end was cut by 4 bases, the J end by 5 bases, with 14 bases between. CDR3 length equals 15 residues. The DNA for the CDR3 is TGCGCCAGCAGCCTGACCGCCGCGGGCAATGAAAAACTGTTTTTT. Translation: CASSLTAAGNEKLFF.

Only one count was recorded for this clone. The chain links TRBV3-1 (or the pseudogene TRBV3-2) to TRBJ1-6; D not certain. Per the germline V gene, CDR1 is LGHDT and CDR2 is YNNKEL (reference sequence). Trimming took 6 bases from V and 0 from J, leaving 15 bases between them. This CDR3 region has 17 residues. The CDR3 coding sequence is TGTGCCAGCAGTCGGGGTGGGTCTGGCTCCTATAATTCACCCCTCCACTTT. Residues: CASSRGGSGSYNSPLHF.

This chain connects TRBV5-1 to TRBJ2-7; 9 nucleotides line up with TRBD1. V trimming: 5 bases; J trimming: 3 bases; junction bases outside the gene matches: 6. Germline CDR1 SGHRS, CDR2 YFSETQ. The CDR3 spans 14 residues. This CDR3 is CASRGDREGYEQYF. DNA for the CDR3: TGCGCCAGCAGGGGGGACAGGGAAGGCTACGAGCAGTACTTC.